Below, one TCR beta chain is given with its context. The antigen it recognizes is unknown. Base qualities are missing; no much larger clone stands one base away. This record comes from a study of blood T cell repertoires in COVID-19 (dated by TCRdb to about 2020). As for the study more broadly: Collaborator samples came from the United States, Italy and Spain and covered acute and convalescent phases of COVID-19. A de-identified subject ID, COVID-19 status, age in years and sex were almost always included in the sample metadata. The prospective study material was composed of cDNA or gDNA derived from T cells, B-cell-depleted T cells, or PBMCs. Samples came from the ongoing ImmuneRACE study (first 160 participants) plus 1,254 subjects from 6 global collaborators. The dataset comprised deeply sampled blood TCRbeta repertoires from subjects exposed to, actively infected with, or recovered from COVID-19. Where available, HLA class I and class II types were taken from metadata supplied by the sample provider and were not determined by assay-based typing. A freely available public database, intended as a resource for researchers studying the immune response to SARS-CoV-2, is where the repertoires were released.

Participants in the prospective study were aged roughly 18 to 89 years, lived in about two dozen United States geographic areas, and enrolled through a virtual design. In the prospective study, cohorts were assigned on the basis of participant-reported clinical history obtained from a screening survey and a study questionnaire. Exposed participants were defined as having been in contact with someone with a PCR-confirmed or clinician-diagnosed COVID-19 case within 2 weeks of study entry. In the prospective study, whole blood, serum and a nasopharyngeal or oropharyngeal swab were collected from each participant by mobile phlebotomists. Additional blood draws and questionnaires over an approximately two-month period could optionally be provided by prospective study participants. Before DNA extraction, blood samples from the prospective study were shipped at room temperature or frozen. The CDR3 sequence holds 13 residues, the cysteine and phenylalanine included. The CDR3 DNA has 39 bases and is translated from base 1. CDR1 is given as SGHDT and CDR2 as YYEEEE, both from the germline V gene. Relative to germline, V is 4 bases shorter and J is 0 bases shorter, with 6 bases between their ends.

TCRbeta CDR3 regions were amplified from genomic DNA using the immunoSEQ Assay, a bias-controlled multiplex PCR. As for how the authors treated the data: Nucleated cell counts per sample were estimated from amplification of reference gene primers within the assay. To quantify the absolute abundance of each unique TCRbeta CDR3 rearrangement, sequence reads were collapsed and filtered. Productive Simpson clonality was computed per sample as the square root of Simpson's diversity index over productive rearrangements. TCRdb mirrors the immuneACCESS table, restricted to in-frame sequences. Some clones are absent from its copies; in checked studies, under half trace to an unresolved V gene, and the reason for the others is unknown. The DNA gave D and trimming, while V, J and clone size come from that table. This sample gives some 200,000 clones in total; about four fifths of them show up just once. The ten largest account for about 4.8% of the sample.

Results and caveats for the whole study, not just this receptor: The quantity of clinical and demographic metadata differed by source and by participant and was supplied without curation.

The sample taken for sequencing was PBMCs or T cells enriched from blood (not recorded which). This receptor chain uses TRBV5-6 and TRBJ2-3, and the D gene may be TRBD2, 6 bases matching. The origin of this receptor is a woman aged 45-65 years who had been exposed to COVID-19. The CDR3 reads CASSAGSTDTQYF. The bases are TGTGCCAGCAGCGCGGGGAGCACAGATACGCAGTATTTT.